The 9 T cell receptor beta chains below come from one sample, sequenced in a study of T-cell memory formation after mild COVID-19. TCRdb re-called the 5' RACE reads through MiXCR, storing one row per CDR3 protein. The sample has 550,000 to 600,000 distinct CDR3 sequences, less than 25% seen once. Sequencing was carried out using PBMCs or a T cell subset sorted from them (not recorded which). The receptors derive from an adult woman who had mild COVID-19 (a few samples of this study predate the infection). Cell type and time point are not known.

The V call is TRBV12-5, the J call TRBJ1-1, with D possibly TRBD1 on 5 matching bases. Trimming shortened V by 2 bases and J by 3 bases, and 10 bases separated the two germline ends. This CDR3 is 14 amino acids long. Germline CDR1 is LGHNT and CDR2 is FRNRAP. The CDR3 region has the DNA TGTGCTAGTGGTTTGATGCCGGGGGACACTGAAGCTTTCTTT. Protein sequence: CASGLMPGDTEAFF.

V usage is TRBV20-1 and J usage is TRBJ1-6; D may be TRBD1 (6 bases). This CDR3 contains 13 residues. The V gene's germline CDR1 is DFQATT and CDR2 SNEGSKA (reference sequence). Trimming cost V 7 bases and J 6 bases, with 13 bases left between them. The CDR3 nucleotides are TGCAGTGTAGGTGGGGGCGGTAATTCACCCCTCCACTTT. Translation: CSVGGGGNSPLHF.

CDR3 coding DNA: TGCGCCAGCAGCTTGGGAGGGGGCAAATACAATGAGCAGTTCTTC. Translation: CASSLGGGKYNEQFF. The chain couples TRBV5-1 to TRBJ2-1; 7 nucleotides line up with TRBD1. Germline lookup yields CDR1 SGHRS and CDR2 YFSETQ. The CDR3 is made up of 15 amino acids. The J segment lost 4 bases and the V segment lost 0 bases, leaving 4 bases of the junction unmatched.

The rearrangement joins TRBV4-2 to TRBJ1-1, with TRBD1 as a possible D gene (5 bases). The germline V gene encodes CDR1 LGHNA and CDR2 YNFKEQ. The V gene lost 0 bases and the J gene lost 5 bases, with 16 bases spanning the gap. The CDR3 length is 16 residues. The CDR3 is CASSQEPVGALTEAFF. DNA of the CDR3: TGTGCCAGCAGCCAAGAACCGGTAGGGGCGTTGACTGAAGCTTTCTTT.

The chain carries TRBV5-1 and TRBJ2-2; no clear D. CDR1 and CDR2 (germline): SGHRS, YFSETQ. The V end lost 4 bases, the J end lost 0 bases, and 10 bases lay between the germline ends. The CDR3 runs to 15 residues. In DNA form, the CDR3 reads TGCGCCAGCAGCCTCGACATCGCGAACACCGGGGAGCTGTTTTTT. Protein sequence: CASSLDIANTGELFF.

This clonotype was counted a few times. V is TRBV18 and J is TRBJ2-7, with TRBD2 identical over 11 bases. V trimming: 6 bases; J trimming: 3 bases; junction bases outside the gene matches: 7. Per the germline V gene, CDR1 is KGHSH and CDR2 is LQKENI. CDR3 length equals 15 residues. DNA for the CDR3: TGTGCCAGCTCCCTTAGCGGGGGGGCCAACTACGAGCAGTACTTC. It translates to CASSLSGGANYEQYF. Variable domain in full (rest from reference TRBV18 and TRBJ2-7): NAGVMQNPRHLVRRRGQEARLRCSPMKGHSHVYWYRQLPEEGLKFMVYLQKENIIDESGMPKERFSAEFPKEGPSILRIQQVVRGDSAAYFCASSLSGGANYEQYFGPGTRLTVT.

This clonotype was recorded a few times. The chain couples TRBV7-8 to TRBJ1-1, with unresolved D. This CDR3 has 15 residues. Per germline, CDR1 SGHVS and CDR2 FQNEAQ. Trimming took off 3 bases at V and 4 bases at J, with 15 bases between the two ends. DNA of the CDR3: TGTGCCAGCAGCTTGAGATCGGTTCCGGGCACTGAAGCTTTCTTT. Translating it yields CASSLRSVPGTEAFF.

This clonotype was recorded a few times. The chain links TRBV5-1 to TRBJ2-3; 10 nucleotides match TRBD2. V shed 0 bases, J shed 1 base, and the junction held 2 bases outside the gene matches. The CDR3 runs 16 residues. The germline V gene has CDR1 SGHRS and CDR2 YFSETQ. The CDR3 DNA reads TGCGCCAGCAGCTTGGCTCTAGCGGGGGGCACAGATACGCAGTATTTT. This sequence encodes CASSLALAGGTDTQYF.

CDR3 bases: TGTGCCAGCAGCCCCGTAGCGGGAGTCGTCGTTGAGCAGTTCTTC. It yields the protein CASSPVAGVVVEQFF. The genes are TRBV11-3 and TRBJ2-1; 9 bases are shared with TRBD2. This CDR3 spans 15 amino acids. V was pared by 5 bases and J by 9 bases, with 11 bases of the junction left unmatched. Germline V gene sequence: CDR1 SGHNT, CDR2 YENEEA.